This is a list of T cell receptor beta chains from one sample in a study of blood T cells in healthy people across ages. Each CDR3 protein is one row after TCRdb ran MiXCR on the 5' RACE reads. The repertoire holds about 1.4 million distinct CDR3 sequences, with approximately 59% as singletons. The sample comprised blood. These TCRs come from a man aged 18 to 30 in good health. Both conserved end residues are part of each CDR3. The order of the fields is J gene, clone size, D gene, V gene, CDR3 DNA, CDR3 protein. A D gene is named only where the DNA matches it firmly. Clone size is not always given. Where it is, it says once, few, many or a class for expanded clones.

j_call: TRBJ2-1
clone_size: NA
d_call: TRBD1
v_call: TRBV14
cdr3_nt: TGTGCCAGCAGCCAAACCCGGGACAGTTTGGGGAATGAGCAGTTCTTC
cdr3_aa: CASSQTRDSLGNEQFF

j_call: TRBJ2-3
clone_size: few
d_call: NA
v_call: TRBV29-1
cdr3_nt: TGCAGCGTTGAGTTGGCAGATACGCAGTATTTT
cdr3_aa: CSVELADTQYF

j_call: TRBJ2-1
clone_size: NA
d_call: NA
v_call: TRBV11-2
cdr3_nt: TGTGCCAGCAGCCCAGGGGTTGTGAATGAGCAGTTCTTC
cdr3_aa: CASSPGVVNEQFF

j_call: TRBJ1-2
clone_size: once
d_call: TRBD1
v_call: TRBV27
cdr3_nt: TGTGCCAGCAGGAAAATTGGACAGGGTGGTAATGGCTACACCTTC
cdr3_aa: CASRKIGQGGNGYTF

j_call: TRBJ2-1
clone_size: few
d_call: NA
v_call: TRBV29-1
cdr3_nt: TGCAGCGTTGGAGGCGGGATCAGGGGGCAGTTCTTC
cdr3_aa: CSVGGGIRGQFF

j_call: TRBJ1-1
clone_size: NA
d_call: NA
v_call: TRBV29-1
cdr3_nt: TGCAGCGTTGCAGGGGATTACATGAACACTGAAGCTTTCTTT
cdr3_aa: CSVAGDYMNTEAFF

j_call: TRBJ1-5
clone_size: NA
d_call: NA
v_call: TRBV29-1
cdr3_nt: TGCAGCGTTGGGGGGGGGGATCAGCCCCAGCATTTT
cdr3_aa: CSVGGGDQPQHF

j_call: TRBJ1-1
clone_size: many
d_call: NA
v_call: TRBV7-9
cdr3_nt: TGTGCCAGCAGCCCCGGTGGGAACACTGAAGCTTTCTTT
cdr3_aa: CASSPGGNTEAFF

j_call: TRBJ2-3
clone_size: few
d_call: NA
v_call: TRBV5-1
cdr3_nt: TGCGCCAGCAGCAGAAGGAGAGATACGCAGTATTTT
cdr3_aa: CASSRRRDTQYF

j_call: TRBJ2-1
clone_size: NA
d_call: NA
v_call: TRBV7-9
cdr3_nt: TGTGCCAGCCAGCAGGAGACCTACGAGCAGTTCTTC
cdr3_aa: CASQQETYEQFF

j_call: TRBJ2-2
clone_size: few
d_call: NA
v_call: TRBV5-1
cdr3_nt: TGCGCCAGCAGCCGAGCAGGACGTACGAACACCGGGGAGCTGTTTTTT
cdr3_aa: CASSRAGRTNTGELFF

j_call: TRBJ1-5
clone_size: NA
d_call: NA
v_call: TRBV28
cdr3_nt: TGTGCCAGCACACCACGGAACGGAGGGTGGGATCAGCCCCAGCATTTT
cdr3_aa: CASTPRNGGWDQPQHF

j_call: TRBJ2-3
clone_size: once
d_call: NA
v_call: TRBV4-1
cdr3_nt: TGCGCCAGCAGCCAAGGGGGGCAAGATACGCAGTATTTT
cdr3_aa: CASSQGGQDTQYF

j_call: TRBJ2-5
clone_size: many
d_call: NA
v_call: TRBV20-1
cdr3_nt: TGCAGTGCTAGAGATGGTATTTCGGAGACCCAGTACTTC
cdr3_aa: CSARDGISETQYF

j_call: TRBJ2-1
clone_size: few
d_call: NA
v_call: TRBV5-1
cdr3_nt: TGCGCCAGCAGCTTTCTCGCGGGCGAACCCAATGAGCAGTTCTTC
cdr3_aa: CASSFLAGEPNEQFF

j_call: TRBJ1-2
clone_size: NA
d_call: NA
v_call: TRBV9
cdr3_nt: TGTGCCTGCAGCGTAGGGAACTGGGAGGGAAATGGCTACACCTTC
cdr3_aa: CACSVGNWEGNGYTF

j_call: TRBJ1-4
clone_size: NA
d_call: NA
v_call: TRBV14
cdr3_nt: TGTGCCAGCAGCCCCTACGGATCAACTAATGAAAAACTGTTTTTT
cdr3_aa: CASSPYGSTNEKLFF

j_call: TRBJ2-5
clone_size: NA
d_call: TRBD2
v_call: TRBV3-1
cdr3_nt: TGTGCCAGCAGCCAACTGGGACTAGCGGCGCCCACGGAGCAGTACTTC
cdr3_aa: CASSQLGLAAPTEQYF

j_call: TRBJ2-3
clone_size: NA
d_call: NA
v_call: TRBV6-1
cdr3_nt: TGTGCCAGCAGTGACGGCGGGGACTCCGCAGATACGCAGTATTTT
cdr3_aa: CASSDGGDSADTQYF

j_call: TRBJ2-7
clone_size: NA
d_call: TRBD2
v_call: TRBV20-1
cdr3_nt: TGCAGTGCTAGCGTCCCTAGCGGACCCTACGAGCAGTACTTC
cdr3_aa: CSASVPSGPYEQYF

j_call: TRBJ1-2
clone_size: NA
d_call: TRBD1
v_call: TRBV6-2/TRBV6-3
cdr3_nt: TGTGCCAGCGGATCCCCGGGACAGAAGATTATAAACTATGGCTACACCTTC
cdr3_aa: CASGSPGQKIINYGYTF

j_call: TRBJ2-5
clone_size: NA
d_call: TRBD2
v_call: TRBV24-1
cdr3_nt: TGTGCCACCAGTGACCCAGCGCGGGGGGGCATGGAGACCCAGTACTTC
cdr3_aa: CATSDPARGGMETQYF

j_call: TRBJ2-1
clone_size: NA
d_call: NA
v_call: TRBV6-2/TRBV6-3
cdr3_nt: TGTGCCAGCATTTACCCCTACCCTGGAGGGCTCGTCAATGAGCAGTTCTTC
cdr3_aa: CASIYPYPGGLVNEQFF

j_call: TRBJ2-5
clone_size: NA
d_call: NA
v_call: TRBV20-1
cdr3_nt: TGCAGTGTAGGGGTCCTCGGAGAGACCCAGTACTTC
cdr3_aa: CSVGVLGETQYF

j_call: TRBJ2-7
clone_size: NA
d_call: NA
v_call: TRBV13
cdr3_nt: TGTGCCAGCAGCTTAGGCGCTAGCGACTCCTACGAGCAGTACTTC
cdr3_aa: CASSLGASDSYEQYF

j_call: TRBJ2-1
clone_size: NA
d_call: NA
v_call: TRBV15
cdr3_nt: TGTGCCACCAGCAGAGATACACTGGACAGCAATCCCTACAATGAGCAGTTCTTC
cdr3_aa: CATSRDTLDSNPYNEQFF

j_call: TRBJ2-7
clone_size: NA
d_call: NA
v_call: TRBV30
cdr3_nt: TGTGCCTGTCTACGGGAAGAAGGTTCCTACGAGCAGTACTTC
cdr3_aa: CACLREEGSYEQYF

j_call: TRBJ2-2
clone_size: few
d_call: NA
v_call: TRBV4-1
cdr3_nt: TGCGCCAGCAGCCAAGATTTGGGAACCGGGGAGCTGTTTTTT
cdr3_aa: CASSQDLGTGELFF

j_call: TRBJ2-1
clone_size: NA
d_call: NA
v_call: TRBV5-1
cdr3_nt: TGCGCCAGCAGCTTGGCAGGACTCTTGCCTCTCAATGAGCAGTTCTTC
cdr3_aa: CASSLAGLLPLNEQFF

j_call: TRBJ1-1
clone_size: NA
d_call: TRBD1
v_call: TRBV27
cdr3_nt: TGTGCCAGCAGTTACGCCGGGACAGGGAGGGGGGCTGAAGCTTTCTTT
cdr3_aa: CASSYAGTGRGAEAFF

j_call: TRBJ2-7
clone_size: NA
d_call: NA
v_call: TRBV7-9
cdr3_nt: TGTGCCAGCAGCCACCCGCGGGGATACGAGCAGTACTTC
cdr3_aa: CASSHPRGYEQYF

j_call: TRBJ2-2
clone_size: NA
d_call: NA
v_call: TRBV3-1
cdr3_nt: TGTGCCAGCAGCCAAGTAGACAGGAACACCGGGGAGCTGTTTTTT
cdr3_aa: CASSQVDRNTGELFF

j_call: TRBJ2-3
clone_size: few
d_call: TRBD2
v_call: TRBV15
cdr3_nt: TGTGCCACCAGCAGAGATCAAACTAGCGGGGGTCCGACTAGCACAGATACGCAGTATTTT
cdr3_aa: CATSRDQTSGGPTSTDTQYF

j_call: TRBJ2-5
clone_size: NA
d_call: NA
v_call: TRBV27
cdr3_nt: TGTGCCAGCAGTTTATTCCCGGCCGATTCGGAGACCCAGTACTTC
cdr3_aa: CASSLFPADSETQYF

j_call: TRBJ1-5
clone_size: NA
d_call: NA
v_call: TRBV24-1
cdr3_nt: TGTGCCACCAGTGATTTGGGGGGGGTCCAGCCCCAGCATTTT
cdr3_aa: CATSDLGGVQPQHF

j_call: TRBJ2-5
clone_size: NA
d_call: TRBD2
v_call: TRBV4-1
cdr3_nt: TGCGCCAGCAGCCAAGGACGACTAGCGGGGGGTCAAGAGACCCAGTACTTC
cdr3_aa: CASSQGRLAGGQETQYF

j_call: TRBJ2-2
clone_size: NA
d_call: NA
v_call: TRBV6-2/TRBV6-3
cdr3_nt: TGTGCCAGCAGTTATTTCCGAAACTTCAACACCGGGGAGCTGTTTTTT
cdr3_aa: CASSYFRNFNTGELFF

j_call: TRBJ2-5
clone_size: NA
d_call: NA
v_call: TRBV10-3
cdr3_nt: TGTGCCATCAGTGAGTACCAAGCCGGAGGGGAGACCCAGTACTTC
cdr3_aa: CAISEYQAGGETQYF

j_call: TRBJ2-1
clone_size: once
d_call: NA
v_call: TRBV18
cdr3_nt: TGTGCCAGCTCACCACTCAACTCCTACAATGAGCAGTTCTTC
cdr3_aa: CASSPLNSYNEQFF

j_call: TRBJ2-7
clone_size: NA
d_call: NA
v_call: TRBV28
cdr3_nt: TGTGCCAGCAGTTTGGGGAGCTACCAGTACTTC
cdr3_aa: CASSLGSYQYF

j_call: TRBJ2-1
clone_size: NA
d_call: NA
v_call: TRBV20-1
cdr3_nt: TGCAGCGCCACTTATCCGGGGGCTAGCGGAACTTACAATGAGCAGTTCTTC
cdr3_aa: CSATYPGASGTYNEQFF

j_call: TRBJ1-5
clone_size: NA
d_call: NA
v_call: TRBV7-2
cdr3_nt: TGTGCCAGCCCAGCGGGCGGACACGGCAATCAGCCCCAGCATTTT
cdr3_aa: CASPAGGHGNQPQHF

j_call: TRBJ2-3
clone_size: NA
d_call: NA
v_call: TRBV20-1
cdr3_nt: TGCAGTAATAGAGATCACTTGAAAGGGACAGATACGCAGTATTTT
cdr3_aa: CSNRDHLKGTDTQYF